Listed here are 3 T cell receptor beta chains from one sample, sequenced in a study of shared clonotypes between healthy human individuals. TCRdb's table, derived via immunoSEQ multiplex PCR, lists solely in-frame clones and lacks some. This sample has fewer than 3 million clones, with under 95% found just once. Material: naive CD4+ T cells from PBMCs. Specified subset: CD45RA+ positively selected. The receptors come from a man aged 18 to 30 in good health. Some clones in this sample may be carry-over from other donors' samples.

V usage is TRBV7-3 and J usage is TRBJ2-3; 12 nucleotides line up with TRBD2. The V gene end was trimmed by 3 bases and the J gene end by 6 bases; junction bases not matched to a gene: 13. Germline V lookup: CDR1 SGHTA, CDR2 FQGTGA. The CDR3 has 18 amino acids. Written as DNA, the CDR3 is TGTGCCAGCAGCTTTGGGGGATCCGGGACTAGCGGGTTGGATACGCAGTATTTT. As protein: CASSFGGSGTSGLDTQYF.

V usage is TRBV5-6 and J usage is TRBJ1-6; TRBD1 matches 10 bases. J gave up 10 bases and V 4 bases, and 8 bases lay outside the gene matches. The CDR3 covers 15 residues. Germline V gene lookup returns CDR1 SGHDT and CDR2 YYEEEE. CDR3 nucleotide sequence: TGTGCCAGCAGCGGAGACAGGGGGCTCGAGTCACCCCTCCACTTT. This sequence encodes CASSGDRGLESPLHF.

The gene calls are TRBV10-3 and TRBJ1-3; D is ambiguous. The CDR3 extends over 11 amino acids. V lost 10 bases to trimming and J lost 8 bases, with 12 bases between them. Germline lookup yields CDR1 ENHRY and CDR2 SYGVKD. The CDR3 here is CATQGTDTIYF. CDR3 nucleotide sequence: TGTGCCACACAAGGAACGGACACCATATATTTT.